This T cell receptor (beta chain) stems from a study of the immune and genomic landscape of osteosarcoma. Primary, local recurrence and metastasis osteosarcoma tumors were taken after treatment from poor-prognosis patients. Regarding the study as a whole: Four or five cases had a single hyperexpanded clone dominating the repertoire, all with fewer than 100 T-cell clonotypes. Productive clonality stayed low overall, though C3 exceeded C1.

Assay: immunoSEQ multiplex PCR; the TCRdb copy retains only in-frame clones and omits some. Here the sample spans some 5,200 clones, more than 60% being singletons. Worth noting for this clone: What it binds is unknown.

Looked up from germline, CDR1 is SGHVS and CDR2 is FQNEAQ. The V and J ends lost 5 bases and 4 bases, in that order; junction bases with no gene match: 8. The CDR3 is made up of 15 amino acids. Specimen: osteosarcoma tumor tissue from the lung. The gene calls are TRBV7-8 and TRBJ2-7; TRBD1 matches 10 bases. The clonotype originates from a human donor with osteosarcoma. CDR3 sequence (DNA): TGTGCCAGCAGCCGAACGGGACAGGGGTATTACGAGCAGTACTTC. Residues: CASSRTGQGYYEQYF.